This record covers a single T cell receptor beta chain. Its antigen is not identified. This specimen belongs to a study of cytomegalovirus exposure and HLA in healthy donors. As for the study in general: A later analysis reported the approximately 120 validation repertoires used the same platform as the approximately 670 first-cohort repertoires. Study-wide results and caveats: First-cohort TCR clusters were later found to tend to co-occur in the roughly 130 validation repertoires. Reported performance of the classifier showed diagnosis of cytomegalovirus status with high specificity and sensitivity. Most TCR sequences showed up rarely, but some public TCRs showed up in many donors.

Only in-frame clones appear in the TCRdb table, and some are missing; sequencing was by immunoSEQ multiplex PCR. The sample has about 360,000 clones, more than 80% seen once. Trimming took 10 bases from V and 3 from J, leaving 4 bases between them. Germline loops: CDR1 MDHEN, CDR2 SYDVKM. This CDR3 has 9 residues. The rearrangement links TRBV28 to TRBJ2-7; no firm D call. This receptor was taken from a woman under 30 in good health and CMV-seronegative. Sample: PBMCs. The CDR3: CATGYEQYF. CDR3 DNA: TGTGCCACCGGCTACGAGCAGTACTTC.